These 18 T cell receptor beta chains were all obtained from the same sample, sequenced in a study of CD8+ T cells in alopecia areata. Reverse transcribed after extraction, RNA yielded cDNA as the sequencing template. TCRdb keeps only in-frame clones here, not all; method: immunoSEQ multiplex PCR. Of about 140,000 clones listed, around 60% are singletons. Sequenced material: CD4+ T cells sorted from blood, taken at week 0. These receptor sequences come from a human donor with alopecia areata.

V usage is TRBV9 and J usage is TRBJ1-2; D not certain. V lost 1 base and J lost 1, with 5 bases in between. The V gene's germline CDR1 is SGDLS and CDR2 YYNGEE. The CDR3 covers 13 residues. In DNA, the CDR3 is TGTGCCAGCAGCGTAAACAGTAACTATGGCTACACCTTC. Its translation: CASSVNSNYGYTF.

The gene calls are TRBV14 and TRBJ1-1; D is unclear. The CDR3 has 16 amino acids. V dropped 5 bases and J dropped 0 bases, with 16 bases sitting between them. Germline CDR1 and CDR2: SGHDN and FVKESK. The CDR3 DNA is TGTGCCAGCAGCGCCCGTTCACCGGGATTGAACACTGAAGCTTTCTTT. Translation: CASSARSPGLNTEAFF.

The chain is built from TRBV10-3 and TRBJ2-5; possible D gene TRBD2, 5 bases. Looked up from germline, CDR1 is ENHRY and CDR2 is SYGVKD. The CDR3 is made up of 16 amino acids. V was trimmed by 0 bases and J by 1 base, leaving 12 bases between them. CDR3 region: CAISESRGATQETQYF. CDR3 coding DNA: TGTGCCATCAGTGAGTCTCGGGGAGCGACCCAAGAGACCCAGTACTTC.

V usage is TRBV14 and J usage is TRBJ1-1; D is undetermined. Germline CDR1 and CDR2: SGHDN and FVKESK. CDR3 length equals 15 residues. Trimming pared 1 base from V and 3 bases from J, leaving 12 bases between. The CDR3 here is CASSQGWLGDTEAFF. The CDR3 DNA is TGTGCCAGCAGCCAAGGCTGGCTTGGGGACACTGAAGCTTTCTTT.

The chain has TRBV30 and TRBJ2-7; 7 bases fit TRBD1. V lost 3 bases, J lost 2 bases, and 7 bases stayed unmatched. CDR1 and CDR2 from the germline V gene are GTSNPN and SVGIG (reference sequence). This CDR3 region has 14 residues. The CDR3 bases are TGTGCCTGGAGACCGGACAGGACCACCTACGAGCAGTACTTC. Amino acid sequence: CAWRPDRTTYEQYF.

This clone showed up just once. The J gene is TRBJ2-5, the V gene TRBV2, with D possibly being TRBD1 (5 bases). Trimming took 6 bases from V and 1 from J, leaving 9 bases between them. Germline-derived CDR1 and CDR2 are SNHLY and FYNNEI. This CDR3 contains 13 residues. The CDR3 DNA sequence: TGTGCCAGCAGGGCCGACAGCCAAGAGACCCAGTACTTC. Residues: CASRADSQETQYF.

This chain connects TRBV30 to TRBJ1-5; D gene unclear. The CDR3 length is 13 residues. Germline V gene sequence: CDR1 GTSNPN, CDR2 SVGIG (reference sequence). Trimming removed 8 bases from V and 2 bases from J, with 13 bases in between. The CDR3: CAAGKRGNQPQHF. CDR3 DNA sequence: TGTGCCGCGGGGAAGAGGGGCAATCAGCCCCAGCATTTT.

The chain employs TRBV4-2 and TRBJ2-6, with D possibly TRBD1 on 5 matching bases. V lost 0 bases, J lost 2 bases, and 8 bases lay in between. This CDR3 region has 16 residues. The V gene's germline CDR1 is LGHNA and CDR2 YNFKEQ. In DNA, the CDR3 is TGTGCCAGCAGCCAAGATCTGGGGCCTGGGGCCAACGTCCTGACTTTC. Residues: CASSQDLGPGANVLTF.

This rearrangement joins TRBV11-1 to TRBJ2-5; TRBD1 matches at 10 bases. Germline assignment: CDR1 SGHAT and CDR2 FQDESV (reference sequence). J was trimmed by 0 bases and V by 5 bases; bases with no gene match: 6. The CDR3 loop spans 16 amino acids. This CDR3 is CASSHGQGVYQETQYF. The CDR3 region has the DNA TGTGCCAGCAGCCACGGACAGGGGGTGTACCAAGAGACCCAGTACTTC.

The chain joins TRBV6-5 to TRBJ1-5, with a possible D match to TRBD1 (5 bases). CDR1 and CDR2 from the germline V gene are MNHEY and SVGAGI. Trimming pared 6 bases from V and 3 bases from J, leaving 9 bases between. The CDR3 runs 13 residues. The CDR3 bases are TGTGCCAGCAGACTCAGGGTCAATCAGCCCCAGCATTTT. Encoded protein: CASRLRVNQPQHF.

The gene calls are TRBV23-1 and TRBJ1-1, with 8 bases fitting TRBD1. TRBV23-1 has ORF status, its function being uncertain. V shed 2 bases and J 0 bases; nucleotides not matched to a gene: 8. The CDR3 loop spans 17 amino acids. The CDR3 reads CASSQPDRGVMNTEAFF. Here the CDR3 DNA reads TGCGCCAGCAGTCAACCCGACAGGGGCGTAATGAACACTGAAGCTTTCTTT.

This clone has just a few counts. The V gene is TRBV2, the J gene TRBJ1-5; D uncertain. The germline V gene encodes CDR1 SNHLY and CDR2 FYNNEI. The CDR3 contains 15 residues. Trimming pared 7 bases from V and 0 bases from J, leaving 13 bases between. This CDR3 reads CASKGQTYSNQPQHF. The CDR3 DNA reads as TGTGCCAGCAAAGGGCAGACTTATAGCAATCAGCCCCAGCATTTT.

The gene calls are TRBV11-3 and TRBJ2-5; D may be TRBD1 (5 bases). The germline gives CDR1 SGHNT, CDR2 YENEEA. Trimming took 1 base from V and 5 from J, leaving 17 bases between them. This CDR3 comprises 16 residues. The CDR3 region is CASSLGKGRGDETQYF. DNA for the CDR3: TGTGCCAGCAGCTTAGGGAAGGGAAGGGGCGACGAGACCCAGTACTTC.

The chain is built from TRBV9 and TRBJ2-7; 10 bases line up with TRBD2. CDR1 and CDR2 from the germline V gene are SGDLS and YYNGEE. The CDR3 spans 15 residues. V was clipped by 3 bases and J by 4 bases; unmatched bases: 7. CDR3 sequence: CASSAAGTSVYEQYF. CDR3 DNA: TGTGCCAGCAGCGCCGCCGGGACTAGCGTGTACGAGCAGTACTTC.

This chain joins TRBV5-4 and TRBJ2-5, with 8 nucleotides matching TRBD1. The CDR3 totals 14 residues. The V gene end was trimmed by 4 bases and the J gene end by 4 bases; junction bases not matched to a gene: 6. The germline V gene encodes CDR1 SGHNT and CDR2 YYREEE (reference sequence). The CDR3 region is CASSPQGVGETQYF. In DNA, the CDR3 is TGTGCCAGCAGCCCACAGGGGGTAGGAGAGACCCAGTACTTC.

The chain carries TRBV29-1 and TRBJ2-5; 8 nucleotides agree with TRBD1. The ends lost 5 bases at V and 0 bases at J; junction bases unmatched: 11. The CDR3 covers 16 residues. Germline V gene lookup returns CDR1 SQVTM and CDR2 ANQGSEA. The CDR3 region has the DNA TGCAGCGTTTCACCTTTGGACAGGGCCCACCAAGAGACCCAGTACTTC. It specifies CSVSPLDRAHQETQYF.

This clone was detected only once. This chain uses TRBV14 with TRBJ1-2, with 11 positions matching TRBD1. The trim removed 0 bases at V and 8 bases at J, leaving 5 bases unmatched. Germline CDR1 reads SGHDN; CDR2 reads FVKESK. CDR3 length: 15 residues. As DNA, the CDR3 is TGTGCCAGCAGCCAAGATGGACAGGGGGCGATGGGCTACACCTTC. It codes for CASSQDGQGAMGYTF.

J is TRBJ2-2 and V is TRBV7-2; maybe TRBD1 (6 bases). The CDR3 is made up of 12 amino acids. Germline lookup yields CDR1 SGHTA and CDR2 FQGNSA. The V gene lost 5 bases and the J gene lost 15 bases, with 16 bases spanning the gap. This CDR3 is CASSEDRRVVFF. DNA for the CDR3: TGTGCCAGCAGCGAGGACAGAAGGGTGGTGTTTTTT.